A selection of T cell receptor beta chains follows, all from one sample in a study of PD-1 blockade in classical Hodgkin lymphoma. TCRdb's copy holds only in-frame clones and misses some; the assay was immunoSEQ multiplex PCR. Among about 47,000 clones, approximately 80% were seen once, and the ten largest hold about 20%. The starting material was peripheral blood mononuclear cells (PBMCs), obtained before the fourth cycle of nivolumab. These receptors were taken from a human donor with classical Hodgkin lymphoma. The CDR3 runs from the conserved cysteine through the conserved F or W. Fields, in order: clone size, D gene, J gene, V gene, CDR3 protein. A D gene is named only where the DNA matches it firmly. Not all rows give a size; the values are once, few, many and, for expanded clones, a class.

once	TRBD2	TRBJ2-7	TRBV7-6	CASSLAAGTSGASISYEQYF
NA	TRBD2	TRBJ2-3	TRBV5-1	CASSLEPGLAGPDTQYF
NA	NA	TRBJ2-6	TRBV6-1	CASSEAGRDTFSGANVLTF
few	NA	TRBJ1-1	TRBV19	CASIDPGRTVEAFF
NA	TRBD1	TRBJ2-3	TRBV7-9	CASSSRVTGGGTDTQYF
NA	TRBD1	TRBJ1-1	TRBV7-2	CASSLLDRGTEAFF
NA	NA	TRBJ1-2	TRBV10-3	CAIGATSDYGYTF
NA	TRBD1	TRBJ1-1	TRBV6-5	CASSRQGSTEAFF
NA	TRBD2	TRBJ2-7	TRBV7-8	CASSLEQGLAGVLGSYEQYF
NA	TRBD1	TRBJ2-3	TRBV5-1	CASSPTGDPTDTQYF
once	NA	TRBJ2-5	TRBV18	CASSPPTNKETQYF
once	TRBD1	TRBJ1-3	TRBV10-3	CAIKGAQGNTIYF
NA	TRBD1	TRBJ1-1	TRBV28	CASWGQAPFNTEAFF
few	NA	TRBJ2-2	TRBV5-1	CASSGAALNTGELFF
NA	TRBD1	TRBJ1-1	TRBV11-2	CASSLTGGGFEAFF
NA	TRBD1	TRBJ1-4	TRBV5-1	CASSLEGQGEKLFF
NA	NA	TRBJ1-1	TRBV11-3	CASSPMGGYTEAFF
few	TRBD1	TRBJ1-2	TRBV10-3	CAIRRDRVFYGYTF
NA	TRBD1	TRBJ1-3	TRBV5-1	CASSLGQGQSSGNTIYF
NA	NA	TRBJ2-7	TRBV29-1	CSGAGAGDEQYF
many	NA	TRBJ2-1	TRBV5-4	CASSLRGAINEQFF
NA	NA	TRBJ2-1	TRBV29-1	CSVEVPNEQFF
NA	NA	TRBJ2-5	TRBV18	CASSPRRETQYF
NA	NA	TRBJ2-5	TRBV6-1	CASSEGPSSGAQYF
NA	TRBD2	TRBJ2-5	TRBV9	CASSPRTRGETQYF
NA	NA	TRBJ2-7	TRBV5-6	CASSFGQISLREQYF
few	NA	TRBJ2-2	TRBV7-8	CASSFHGGELFF
NA	TRBD1	TRBJ1-3	TRBV18	CASSPRTGRDTIYF
once	NA	TRBJ1-6	TRBV7-9	CASNSGAEVSPLHF
NA	TRBD2	TRBJ2-1	TRBV2	CASSPTSGGANEQFF
many	NA	TRBJ1-5	TRBV29-1	CSVAEGLSNQPQHF
NA	NA	TRBJ2-7	TRBV20-1	CSAHQGGEQYF
once	NA	TRBJ1-5	TRBV19	CASSQQVNQPQHF
NA	NA	TRBJ2-3	TRBV9	CASSAGQGGTDTQYF
NA	NA	TRBJ1-4	TRBV30	CAWSVGTTNEKLFF
NA	TRBD2	TRBJ2-3	TRBV10-3	CAISESKERDLSTDTQYF
medium-sized	NA	TRBJ2-7	TRBV5-1	CASSLSTGQYEQYF
NA	NA	TRBJ2-1	TRBV6-5	CASSYAMEGVGQFF
once	NA	TRBJ2-3	TRBV6-6	CASSYSGRGHTDTQYF
NA	NA	TRBJ1-4	TRBV27	CASSPQAGRLRLFF
once	TRBD2	TRBJ2-7	TRBV30	CAWSVVASGAGEQYF
NA	TRBD1	TRBJ2-3	TRBV28	CASSFGQGATDTQYF
NA	NA	TRBJ2-5	TRBV10-3	CAISWDTQETQYF
NA	TRBD1	TRBJ1-3	TRBV25-1	CASSTGVRNTIYF
few	TRBD1	TRBJ1-4	TRBV11-1	CASSPLQGAATNEKLFF
once	NA	TRBJ2-7	TRBV19	CASSIRNPTYEQYF
NA	TRBD1	TRBJ1-3	TRBV2	CASGGQVLDTIYF
few	TRBD1	TRBJ1-4	TRBV30	CAWEDRGREKLFF
NA	TRBD2	TRBJ2-3	TRBV27	CASSSDRLAGGLDTQYF
few	NA	TRBJ2-7	TRBV19	CASSIVTGSDYEQYF
few	NA	TRBJ2-1	TRBV4-2	CASSQELGEQFF
few	NA	TRBJ2-2	TRBV7-2	CASSLRASVGLMRELFF